This T cell receptor beta chain is from a study of blood T cell repertoires in COVID-19. About the research overall: Samples of COVID-19 (acute and convalescent) were obtained from the United States, Italy and Spain. The analysed material was cDNA or gDNA that came from T cells, B-cell-depleted T cells, or PBMCs.

In the original analysis: Cell counts per sample came from amplifying reference gene primers. Clones were sequenced by immunoSEQ multiplex PCR, and TCRdb holds only the in-frame ones, with some missing. For V, J and clone size, that table is used; D and trimming come from the DNA. Of over 25,000 clones listed, 85% were seen once; the top ten hold 7% to 8.5%. CDR3 length: 13 amino acids. V lost 5 bases and J lost 1, with 8 bases in between. The germline V gene has CDR1 LNHDA and CDR2 SQIVND (reference sequence). The chain combines TRBV19 with TRBJ1-1; tentative D call: TRBD1 (6 bases). The clonotype originates from a human donor in a cohort sampled during active COVID-19. Input material: peripheral blood. CDR3 protein: CASSWDKNTEAFF. Here the CDR3 DNA reads TGTGCCAGTAGTTGGGACAAGAACACTGAAGCTTTCTTT.